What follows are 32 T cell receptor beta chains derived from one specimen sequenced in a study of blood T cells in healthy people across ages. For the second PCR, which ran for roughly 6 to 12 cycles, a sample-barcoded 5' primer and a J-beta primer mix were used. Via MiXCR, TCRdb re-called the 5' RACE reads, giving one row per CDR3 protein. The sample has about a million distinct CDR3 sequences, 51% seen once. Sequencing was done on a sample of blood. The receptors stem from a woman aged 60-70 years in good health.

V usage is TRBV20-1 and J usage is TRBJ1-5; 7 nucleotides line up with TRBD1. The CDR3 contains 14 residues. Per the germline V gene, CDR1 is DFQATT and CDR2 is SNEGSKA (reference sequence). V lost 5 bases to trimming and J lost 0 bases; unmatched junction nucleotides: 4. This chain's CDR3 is CSALDRNSNQPQHF. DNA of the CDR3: TGCAGTGCTTTGGACAGGAATAGCAATCAGCCCCAGCATTTT.

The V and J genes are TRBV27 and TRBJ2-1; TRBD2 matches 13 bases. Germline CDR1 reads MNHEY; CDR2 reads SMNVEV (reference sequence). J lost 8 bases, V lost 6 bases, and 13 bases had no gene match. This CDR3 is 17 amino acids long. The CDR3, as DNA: TGTGCCAGCAGAAGTCTGGGACTAGCGGGACGATCCGATGAGCAGTTCTTC. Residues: CASRSLGLAGRSDEQFF.

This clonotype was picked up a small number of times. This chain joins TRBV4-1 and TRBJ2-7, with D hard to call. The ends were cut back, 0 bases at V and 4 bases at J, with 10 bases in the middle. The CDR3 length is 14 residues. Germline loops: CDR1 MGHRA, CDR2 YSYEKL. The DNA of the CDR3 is TGCGCCAGCAGCCAAGATCTTCCGAAGTACGAGCAGTACTTC. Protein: CASSQDLPKYEQYF.

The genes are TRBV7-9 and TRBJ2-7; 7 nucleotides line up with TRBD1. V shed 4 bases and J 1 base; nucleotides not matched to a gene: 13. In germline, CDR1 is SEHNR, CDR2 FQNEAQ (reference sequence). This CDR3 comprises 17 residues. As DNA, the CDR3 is TGTGCCAGCAGCTCCCGTAGCCTGACAGGGAATTCCTACGAGCAGTACTTC. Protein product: CASSSRSLTGNSYEQYF.

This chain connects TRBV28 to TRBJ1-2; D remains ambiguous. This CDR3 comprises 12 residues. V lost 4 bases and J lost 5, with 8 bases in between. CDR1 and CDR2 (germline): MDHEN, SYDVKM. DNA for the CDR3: TGTGCCAGCAGTTCCTTTGGGTATGGCTACACCTTC. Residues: CASSSFGYGYTF.

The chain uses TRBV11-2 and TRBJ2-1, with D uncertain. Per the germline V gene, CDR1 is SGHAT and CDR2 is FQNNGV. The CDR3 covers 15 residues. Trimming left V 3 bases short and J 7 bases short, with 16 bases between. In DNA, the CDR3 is TGTGCCAGCAGCTTTAGTTCCACGGTGCGGAATGAGCAGTTCTTC. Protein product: CASSFSSTVRNEQFF.

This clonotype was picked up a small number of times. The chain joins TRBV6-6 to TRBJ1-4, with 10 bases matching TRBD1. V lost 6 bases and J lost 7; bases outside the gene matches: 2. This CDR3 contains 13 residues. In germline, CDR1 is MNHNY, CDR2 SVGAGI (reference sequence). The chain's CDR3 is CASRDRGSEKLFF. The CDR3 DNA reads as TGTGCCAGCAGGGACAGGGGGTCTGAAAAACTGTTTTTT.

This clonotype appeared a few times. Written as DNA, the CDR3 is TGTGCCAGCAGCTTACTCTCTCTACTACAAGAGACCCAGTACTTC. It translates to CASSLLSLLQETQYF. V usage is TRBV7-2 and J usage is TRBJ2-5; D is unresolved. V was cut by 2 bases and J by 2 bases, with 12 bases left in between. Germline-derived CDR1 and CDR2 are SGHTA and FQGNSA. CDR3 length: 15 amino acids.

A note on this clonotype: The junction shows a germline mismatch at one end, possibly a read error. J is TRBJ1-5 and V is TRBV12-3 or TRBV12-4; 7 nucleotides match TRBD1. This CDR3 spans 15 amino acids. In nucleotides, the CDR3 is TGTGCCGGCAGTTCCCGGACAGGCTTCAATCAGCCCCAGCATTTT. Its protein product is CAGSSRTGFNQPQHF.

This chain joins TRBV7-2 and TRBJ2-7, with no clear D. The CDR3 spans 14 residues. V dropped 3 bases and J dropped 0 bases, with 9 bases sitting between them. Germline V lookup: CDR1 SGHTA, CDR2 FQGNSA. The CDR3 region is CASSFRSSSYEQYF. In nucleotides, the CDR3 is TGTGCCAGCAGCTTCCGCAGCTCCTCCTACGAGCAGTACTTC.

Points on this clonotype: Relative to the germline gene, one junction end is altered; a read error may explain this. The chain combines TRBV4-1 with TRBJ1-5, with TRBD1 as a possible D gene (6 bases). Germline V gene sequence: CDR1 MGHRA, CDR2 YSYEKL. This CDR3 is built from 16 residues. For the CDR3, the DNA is TGCGCCAGCAGCCATAAACAGGGAGATAGCAATCGGCCCCAGCATTTT. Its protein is CASSHKQGDSNRPQHF.

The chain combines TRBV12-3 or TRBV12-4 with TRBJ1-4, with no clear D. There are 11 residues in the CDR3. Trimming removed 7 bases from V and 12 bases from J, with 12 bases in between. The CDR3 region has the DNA TGTGCCAGCACCGGAAGGCGGGAACTGTTTTTT. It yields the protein CASTGRRELFF.

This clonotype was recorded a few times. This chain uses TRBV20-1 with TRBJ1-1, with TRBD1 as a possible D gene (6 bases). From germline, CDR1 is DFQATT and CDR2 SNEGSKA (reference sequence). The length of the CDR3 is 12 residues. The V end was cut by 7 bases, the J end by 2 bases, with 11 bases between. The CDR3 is CSEGGINTEAFF. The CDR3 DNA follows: TGCAGTGAGGGGGGCATCAACACTGAAGCTTTCTTT.

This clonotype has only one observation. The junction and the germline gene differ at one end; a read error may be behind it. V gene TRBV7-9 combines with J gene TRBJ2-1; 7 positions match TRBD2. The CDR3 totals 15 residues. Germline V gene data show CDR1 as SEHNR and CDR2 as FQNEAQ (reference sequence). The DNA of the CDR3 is TGTGCCAGCAGCCCAGCGGGGCTGCCCTACAATGAGCCGTTCTTC. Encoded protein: CASSPAGLPYNEPFF.

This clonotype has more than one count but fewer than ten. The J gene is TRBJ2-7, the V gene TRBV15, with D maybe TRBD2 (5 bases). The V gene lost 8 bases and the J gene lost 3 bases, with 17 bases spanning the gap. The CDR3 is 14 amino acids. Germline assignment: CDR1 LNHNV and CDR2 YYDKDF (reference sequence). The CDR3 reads CATGRKGSGYEQYF. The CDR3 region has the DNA TGTGCCACCGGTAGGAAAGGCAGCGGCTACGAGCAGTACTTC.

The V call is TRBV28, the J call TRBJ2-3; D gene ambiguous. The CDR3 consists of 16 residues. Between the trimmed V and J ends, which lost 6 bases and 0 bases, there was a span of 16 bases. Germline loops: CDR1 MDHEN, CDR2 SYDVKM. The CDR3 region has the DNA TGTGCCAGCAGCTACGGGTTCGGACCCAGCACAGATACGCAGTATTTT. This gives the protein CASSYGFGPSTDTQYF.

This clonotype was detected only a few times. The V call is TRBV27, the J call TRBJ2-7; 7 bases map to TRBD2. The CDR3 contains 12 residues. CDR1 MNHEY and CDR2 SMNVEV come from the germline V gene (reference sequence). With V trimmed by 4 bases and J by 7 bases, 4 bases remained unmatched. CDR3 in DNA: TGTGCCAGCAGTTCCCCCGGGGGGGAGCAGTACTTC. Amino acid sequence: CASSSPGGEQYF.

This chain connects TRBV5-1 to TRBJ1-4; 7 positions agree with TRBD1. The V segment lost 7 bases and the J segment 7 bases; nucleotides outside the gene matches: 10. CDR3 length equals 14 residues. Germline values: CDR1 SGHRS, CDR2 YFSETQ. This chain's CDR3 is CASGTGEVGEKLFF. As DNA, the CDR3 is TGCGCCAGCGGAACAGGGGAGGTCGGTGAAAAACTGTTTTTT.

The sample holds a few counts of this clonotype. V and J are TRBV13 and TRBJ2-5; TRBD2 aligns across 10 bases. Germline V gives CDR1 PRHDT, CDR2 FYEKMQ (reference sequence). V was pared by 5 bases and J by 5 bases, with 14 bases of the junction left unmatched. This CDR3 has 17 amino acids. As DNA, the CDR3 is TGTGCCAGCAGCCCATGGGGCCCTAGCGGGAGTTCGGAGACCCAGTACTTC. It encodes CASSPWGPSGSSETQYF.

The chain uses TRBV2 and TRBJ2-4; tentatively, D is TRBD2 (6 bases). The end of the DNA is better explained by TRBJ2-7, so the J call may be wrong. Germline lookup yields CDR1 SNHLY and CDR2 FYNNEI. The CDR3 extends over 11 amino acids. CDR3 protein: CASRDYNEQYF. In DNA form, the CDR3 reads TGTGCCAGCAGGGACTACAACGAGCAGTACTTC.

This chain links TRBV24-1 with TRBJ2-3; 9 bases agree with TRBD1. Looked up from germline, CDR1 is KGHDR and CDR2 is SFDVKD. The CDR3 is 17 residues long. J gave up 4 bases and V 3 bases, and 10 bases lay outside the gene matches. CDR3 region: CATSDPAGTGSADTQYF. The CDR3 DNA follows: TGTGCCACCAGTGATCCGGCCGGGACAGGGTCGGCAGATACGCAGTATTTT.

The CDR3: CASSPKDWAEETQYF. The CDR3, as DNA: TGTGCCAGCAGCCCTAAGGACTGGGCGGAAGAGACCCAGTACTTC. The rearrangement uses TRBV4-2 and TRBJ2-5; the D gene is possibly TRBD2 (5 bases). The V gene's germline CDR1 is LGHNA and CDR2 YNFKEQ. Trimming stripped 4 bases from V and 3 bases from J, with 15 bases between. The CDR3 sequence is 15 residues long.

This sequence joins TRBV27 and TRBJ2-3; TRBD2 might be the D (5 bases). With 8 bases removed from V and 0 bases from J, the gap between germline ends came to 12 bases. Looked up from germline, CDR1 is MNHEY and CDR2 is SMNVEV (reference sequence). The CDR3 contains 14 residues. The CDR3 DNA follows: TGTGCCAGCGGGCGGGTTCCTAGCACAGATACGCAGTATTTT. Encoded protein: CASGRVPSTDTQYF.

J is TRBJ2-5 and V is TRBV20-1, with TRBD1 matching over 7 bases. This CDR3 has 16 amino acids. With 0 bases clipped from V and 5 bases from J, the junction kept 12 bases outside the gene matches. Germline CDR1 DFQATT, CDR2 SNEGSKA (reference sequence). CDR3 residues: CSARDLGTALWETQYF. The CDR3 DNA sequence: TGCAGTGCTAGAGATCTGGGGACAGCCTTGTGGGAGACCCAGTACTTC.

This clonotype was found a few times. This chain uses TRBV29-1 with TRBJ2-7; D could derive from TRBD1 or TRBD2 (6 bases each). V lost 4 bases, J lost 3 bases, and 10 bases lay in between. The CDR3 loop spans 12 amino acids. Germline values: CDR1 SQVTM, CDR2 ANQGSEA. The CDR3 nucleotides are TGCAGCGTTGCGGGGGCGGGCTACGAGCAGTACTTC. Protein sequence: CSVAGAGYEQYF.

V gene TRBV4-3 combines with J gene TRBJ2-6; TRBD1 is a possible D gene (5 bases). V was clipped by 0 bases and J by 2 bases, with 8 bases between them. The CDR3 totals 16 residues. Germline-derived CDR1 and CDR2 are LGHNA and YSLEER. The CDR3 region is CASSQDSRAGANVLTF. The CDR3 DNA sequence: TGCGCCAGCAGCCAAGATAGCAGGGCTGGGGCCAACGTCCTGACTTTC.

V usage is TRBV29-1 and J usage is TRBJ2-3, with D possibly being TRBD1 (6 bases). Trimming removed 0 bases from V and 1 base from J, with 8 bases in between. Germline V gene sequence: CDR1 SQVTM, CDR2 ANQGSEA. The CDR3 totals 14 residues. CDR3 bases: TGCAGCGTTGAAGACAGGGGTGGCACAGATACGCAGTATTTT. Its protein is CSVEDRGGTDTQYF.

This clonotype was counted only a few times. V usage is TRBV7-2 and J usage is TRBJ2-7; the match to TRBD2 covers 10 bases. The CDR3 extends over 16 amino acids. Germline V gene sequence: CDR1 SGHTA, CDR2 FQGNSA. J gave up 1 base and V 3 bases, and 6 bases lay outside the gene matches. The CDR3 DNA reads TGTGCCAGCAGCTTTCCCGGACTAGCGGCATCCTACGAGCAGTACTTC. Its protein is CASSFPGLAASYEQYF.

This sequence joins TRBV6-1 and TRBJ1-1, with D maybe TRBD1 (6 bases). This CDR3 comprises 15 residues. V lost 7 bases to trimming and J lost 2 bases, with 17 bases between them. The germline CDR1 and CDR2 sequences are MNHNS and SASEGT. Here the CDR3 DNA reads TGTGCCAGCATCAGAGGCACAGGGCCCAACACTGAAGCTTTCTTT. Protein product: CASIRGTGPNTEAFF.

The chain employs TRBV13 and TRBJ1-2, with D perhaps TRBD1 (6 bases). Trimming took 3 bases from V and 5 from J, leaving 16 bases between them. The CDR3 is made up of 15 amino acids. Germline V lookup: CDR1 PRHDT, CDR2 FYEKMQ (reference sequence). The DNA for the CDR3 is TGTGCCAGCAGCTTCCGTGGGGGCTTAAAATATGGCTACACCTTC. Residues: CASSFRGGLKYGYTF.

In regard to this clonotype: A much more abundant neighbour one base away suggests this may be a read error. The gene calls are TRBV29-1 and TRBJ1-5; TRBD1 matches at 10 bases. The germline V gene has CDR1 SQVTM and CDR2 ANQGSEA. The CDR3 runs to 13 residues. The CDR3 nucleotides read TGCGGCGCTAGGGACAGGGGAAATCAGCCCCAGCATTTT. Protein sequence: CGARDRGNQPQHF.

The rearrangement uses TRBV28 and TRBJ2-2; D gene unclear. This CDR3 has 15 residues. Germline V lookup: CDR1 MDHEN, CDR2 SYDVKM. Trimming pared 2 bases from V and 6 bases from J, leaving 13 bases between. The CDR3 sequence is CASSLPGMGSGELFF. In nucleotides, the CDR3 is TGTGCCAGCAGTTTACCTGGAATGGGCTCCGGGGAGCTGTTTTTT.